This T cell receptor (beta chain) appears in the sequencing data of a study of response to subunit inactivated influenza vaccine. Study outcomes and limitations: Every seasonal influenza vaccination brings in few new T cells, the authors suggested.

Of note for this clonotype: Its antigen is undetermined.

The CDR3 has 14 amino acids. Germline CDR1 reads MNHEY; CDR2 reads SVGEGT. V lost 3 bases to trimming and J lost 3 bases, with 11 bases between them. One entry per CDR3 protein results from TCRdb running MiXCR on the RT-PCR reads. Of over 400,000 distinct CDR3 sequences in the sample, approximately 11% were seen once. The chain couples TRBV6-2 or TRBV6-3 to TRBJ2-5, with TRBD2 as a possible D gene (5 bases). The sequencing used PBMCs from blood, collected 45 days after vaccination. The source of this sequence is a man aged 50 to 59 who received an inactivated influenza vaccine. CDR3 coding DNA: TGTGCCAGCAGTTATCTAGCAGCTAAAGAGACCCAGTACTTC. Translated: CASSYLAAKETQYF.